Listed here is a single T cell receptor beta chain. CDR1 ENHRY and CDR2 SYGVKD come from the germline V gene. J was trimmed by 4 bases and V by 0 bases; bases with no gene match: 2. This CDR3 comprises 16 residues. The data belong to a study of blood T cell repertoires in COVID-19. The wider study: COVID-19 samples, acute and convalescent, were from the United States, Italy and Spain. In each case, the material was cDNA or gDNA derived from T cells, B-cell-depleted T cells, or PBMCs.

Methods used by the authors: How many nucleated cells were present was estimated from reference gene primer amplification. TCRdb's table, derived via immunoSEQ multiplex PCR, lists solely in-frame clones and lacks some. The V and J calls and clone size come from that table; D and trimming were worked out from the DNA. Of more than 150,000 clones detected, 90% appear once; the ten largest clones hold 0.62%. The TCR originated in a man aged 50 or older with acute or convalescent COVID-19. The chain joins TRBV10-3 to TRBJ2-1, with 11 bases lining up with TRBD2. The material sequenced was peripheral blood. As DNA, the CDR3 is TGTGCCATCAGTGAGTCAACTAGCGGGAGTTACAATGAGCAGTTCTTC. Protein product: CAISESTSGSYNEQFF.